The 10 T cell receptor beta chains presented below share a single source sample, sequenced in a study of Graves' ophthalmopathy and Graves' hyperthyroidism. RNA transcripts served as template for amplifying TCR beta CDR3 sequences. Amplification began with first-round RT-PCR using HTBI primers, then second-round multiplex PCR was performed. MiXCR, run by TCRdb on the multiplex PCR reads, gives a single entry per CDR3 protein. This sample has almost 750,000 distinct CDR3 sequences, with roughly 40% found just once. Material: peripheral blood. The receptors here all came from an adult man with Graves' ophthalmopathy.

This clonotype has ten or more counts. J is TRBJ1-2 and V is TRBV7-2; TRBD1 might be the D (6 bases). V shed 2 bases and J shed 6 bases, with 13 bases lying between them. The CDR3 totals 14 residues. CDR1 SGHTA and CDR2 FQGNSA come from the germline V gene. The CDR3 loop reads CASSLYQGTDGYTF. The CDR3 coding sequence is TGTGCCAGCAGCTTATATCAGGGGACGGATGGCTACACCTTC.

Comments on this clonotype: This could be a read error, since a much larger clone is one nucleotide away. The rearrangement uses TRBV2 and TRBJ1-3; maybe TRBD1 (6 bases). The CDR3 extends over 17 amino acids. Trimming shortened V by 7 bases and J by 2 bases, and 21 bases separated the two germline ends. Looked up from germline, CDR1 is SNHLY and CDR2 is FYNNEI. The CDR3 nucleotides read TGTGCCAGCACGTGTGCTGGGGGGGCGAGGGCTGGAAACACCATATATTTT. It is translated as CASTCAGGARAGNTIYF.

The table lists this clonotype with a few counts. The CDR3 region is CASSPLARGGPKETQYF. In nucleotides, the CDR3 is TGTGCCAGCAGCCCACTCGCTAGGGGGGGGCCGAAAGAGACCCAGTACTTC. The rearrangement links TRBV12-3 or TRBV12-4 to TRBJ2-5; a possible D gene is TRBD2 (7 bases). The V end lost 6 bases, the J end lost 3 bases, and 23 bases lay between the germline ends. There are 17 residues in the CDR3.

CDR3 nucleotide sequence: TGTGCCAGCAGCCAAGAAGGGCCCGGGACAGATGAAAAACTGTTTTTT. Protein sequence: CASSQEGPGTDEKLFF. The V call is TRBV7-8, the J call TRBJ1-4; TRBD1 matches at 7 bases. CDR1 is SGHVS and CDR2 is FQNEAQ in the germline V gene. V gave up 5 bases and J gave up 6 bases; unmatched junction bases: 12. The CDR3 contains 16 residues.

About this clonotype itself: This may arise from a read error, as a much more abundant clone is one base away. The CDR3 coding sequence is TGTGCCAGCAGTGAAAACAGGAGGGAGACCCAGTTCTTC. It codes for CASSENRRETQFF. The rearrangement uses TRBV2 and TRBJ2-5, with a weak D call TRBD2 (6 bases). The DNA end favors TRBJ2-1, so the J call may be wrong. This CDR3 is built from 13 residues. Germline CDR1 is SNHLY and CDR2 is FYNNEI.

This clonotype was counted only a few times. The rearrangement uses TRBV5-1 and TRBJ1-6; 7 positions agree with TRBD1. The V segment lost 6 bases and the J segment 8 bases; nucleotides outside the gene matches: 8. Looked up from germline, CDR1 is SGHRS and CDR2 is YFSETQ. CDR3 length: 14 amino acids. In nucleotides, the CDR3 is TGCGCCAGCACCTTAGACAGGGCGGATTCACCCCTCCACTTT. Its translation is CASTLDRADSPLHF.

The chain has TRBV5-1 and TRBJ1-2, with D tentatively TRBD1 (5 bases). Deletions cut 5 bases from V and 0 bases from J, with 14 bases between. Germline CDR1 reads SGHRS; CDR2 reads YFSETQ. This CDR3 comprises 15 residues. In nucleotides, the CDR3 is TGCGCCAGCAGTCGGGACGGACTCTCTAACTATGGCTACACCTTC. Translated, it gives CASSRDGLSNYGYTF. Combining the CDR3 with reference TRBV5-1 and TRBJ1-2 gives the whole variable domain KAGVTQTPRYLIKTRGQQVTLSCSPISGHRSVSWYQQTPGQGLQFLFEYFSETQRNKGNFPGRFSGRQFSNSRSEMNVSTLELGDSALYLCASSRDGLSNYGYTFGSGTRLTVV.

In its sample, this clonotype was seen many times. The chain is built from TRBV7-6 and TRBJ1-1, with D hard to call. There are 13 residues in the CDR3. Trimming left V 5 bases short and J 6 bases short, with 13 bases between. Per germline, CDR1 SGHVS and CDR2 FNYEAQ. Here the CDR3 reads CASSILGSAEAFF. The CDR3 DNA reads TGTGCCAGCAGCATCTTAGGGAGCGCTGAAGCTTTCTTT.

The chain carries TRBV10-3 and TRBJ2-7, with D tentatively TRBD2 (5 bases). The V end was cut by 10 bases, the J end by 6 bases, with 16 bases between. This CDR3 has 12 residues. CDR1 is ENHRY and CDR2 is SYGVKD in the germline V gene. CDR3 DNA: TGTGCCAGCAGCGACGGGGTCAGCGAGCAGTACTTC. This translates into CASSDGVSEQYF.

Only a few counts were recorded for this clonotype. One end of the junction fails to match germline, which may point to a read error. This chain uses TRBV10-3 with TRBJ1-2, with D tentatively TRBD1 (6 bases). The CDR3 extends over 13 amino acids. CDR1 and CDR2 from the germline V gene are ENHRY and SYGVKD. The CDR3 region is CASSPGQLAGYTF. The CDR3 DNA reads as TGTGCCAGCAGTCCAGGACAGCTCGCGGGCTACACCTTC.